This is a list of T cell receptor beta chains from one sample in a study of blood T cell repertoires in COVID-19. Generated by immunoSEQ multiplex PCR, the TCRdb table keeps only in-frame clones and is missing some. The table has about 250,000 clones, about 80% seen once. Sequenced: peripheral blood. The source of these receptors is a man aged 80 or over with acute or convalescent COVID-19. The CDR3 runs from the conserved cysteine through the conserved F or W. The order of the fields is clone size, V gene, J gene, D gene, CDR3 DNA, CDR3 protein. The D gene is left open where the match is weak. Expanded clones get a size class; other rows say once, few or many, or leave the size out.

>-|TRBV4-1|TRBJ2-6|TRBD1
TGCGCCAGCAGCCTACTCCTGACAGGGGGGATGGCTCGGGCCAACGTCCTGACTTTC
CASSLLLTGGMARANVLTF
>-|TRBV3-1/TRBV3-2|TRBJ2-3|-
TGTGCCAGCAGCCACGTCGGTACGCAGTATTTT
CASSHVGTQYF
>-|TRBV6-5|TRBJ2-1|TRBD1
TGTGCCAGCAGTTCACGGGACAGATCCTACAATGAGCAGTTCTTC
CASSSRDRSYNEQFF
>-|TRBV6-5|TRBJ2-2|-
TGTGCCAGCAGTTACGCGGAGAACACCGGGGAGCTGTTTTTT
CASSYAENTGELFF
>-|TRBV27|TRBJ2-4|-
TGTGCCAGCAGTACCCCGAGGGTCGCCAAAAACATTCAGTACTTC
CASSTPRVAKNIQYF
>-|TRBV7-9|TRBJ2-3|TRBD2
TGTGCCAGCAGCAGAAGGACTAGCGGGAGGGCCACAGATACGCAGTATTTT
CASSRRTSGRATDTQYF
>-|TRBV6-5|TRBJ1-1|-
TGTGCCAGCAGTCCGCAGGGGTTCACTGAAGCTTTCTTT
CASSPQGFTEAFF
>once|TRBV19|TRBJ1-3|-
TGTGCCGGCCGTACTGGAAACACCATATATTTT
CAGRTGNTIYF
>-|TRBV30|TRBJ1-6|-
TGTGCCTCCCGTAGCTCCTATAATTCACCCCTCCACTTT
CASRSSYNSPLHF
>few|TRBV3-1/TRBV3-2|TRBJ2-7|-
TGTGCCAGCAGTAGCACTACCTCCCTTGTCGAGCAGTACTTC
CASSSTTSLVEQYF
>-|TRBV10-2|TRBJ2-3|TRBD2
TGCGCCAGTTTGAGAGCGGGAGGCACAGATACGCAGTATTTT
CASLRAGGTDTQYF
>once|TRBV28|TRBJ1-5|-
TGTGCCAGCAGGACCCCCGCGGGACTTGGGAGCAATCAGCCCCAGCATTTT
CASRTPAGLGSNQPQHF
>-|TRBV7-3|TRBJ1-2|-
TGTGCCAGCAGCTTAACAGGGGAGGGAGGCTACACCTTC
CASSLTGEGGYTF